What follows describes a single T cell receptor (beta chain). It was template switching that added a universal primer site, and there were unique molecular identifiers on the cDNA. MiXCR, applied by TCRdb to the 5' RACE reads, yields one record per CDR3 protein. The repertoire holds hundreds of thousands of distinct CDR3 sequences, 21% seen once, with 4% to 5.5% in the top ten. The sample originates from a study of identical twins. Another study also made use of these data, one on T cells expressing NK-cell markers. As that report states: Dominant NKG2C+ clonotypes were found to form about 1.0-7.5% of CD8+ T cells in about 6 donors.

The specimen sequenced was PBMCs. The clonotype originates from a woman younger than 35 in good health.

CDR3 sequence: CASSFRGEEGYTF. DNA for the CDR3: TGTGCCAGCAGTTTTCGGGGGGAAGAAGGCTACACCTTC. The chain recombines TRBV12-3 or TRBV12-4 with TRBJ1-2, with D tentatively TRBD1 (5 bases). The ends were cut back, 3 bases at V and 8 bases at J, with 13 bases in the middle. The CDR3 sequence is 13 residues long.